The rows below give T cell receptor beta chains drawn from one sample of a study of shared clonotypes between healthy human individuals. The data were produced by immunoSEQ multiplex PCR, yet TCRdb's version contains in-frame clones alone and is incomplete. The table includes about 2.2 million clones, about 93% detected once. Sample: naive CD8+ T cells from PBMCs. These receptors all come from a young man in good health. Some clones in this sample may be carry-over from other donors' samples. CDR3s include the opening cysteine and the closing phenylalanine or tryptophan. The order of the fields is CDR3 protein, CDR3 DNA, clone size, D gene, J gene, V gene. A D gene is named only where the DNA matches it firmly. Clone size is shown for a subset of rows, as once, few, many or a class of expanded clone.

CASSWGVLAGGYTF,TGTGCCAGCAGTTGGGGTGTCTTAGCTGGGGGCTACACCTTC,-,-,TRBJ1-2,TRBV27
CASSDWGKGYTF,TGCGCCAGCAGTGATTGGGGGAAAGGCTACACCTTC,-,-,TRBJ1-2,TRBV10-2
CASSSPGQGADGYTF,TGTGCCAGCAGTTCACCGGGACAGGGGGCTGATGGCTACACCTTC,-,TRBD1,TRBJ1-2,TRBV28
CASSLVAGNEQFF,TGTGCCAGCAGCTTAGTAGCGGGAAATGAGCAGTTCTTC,-,TRBD2,TRBJ2-1,TRBV7-9
CASSLPGSQETQYF,TGTGCCAGCAGCTTACCAGGAAGCCAAGAGACCCAGTACTTC,-,-,TRBJ2-5,TRBV7-9
CAISESGVSHPYEQYF,TGTGCCATCAGTGAGTCTGGAGTATCCCATCCTTACGAGCAGTACTTC,-,-,TRBJ2-7,TRBV10-3
CASSPGRAVETQYF,TGTGCCAGCAGCCCAGGGAGGGCCGTGGAGACCCAGTACTTC,-,TRBD2,TRBJ2-5,TRBV14
CSVEAGSGELFF,TGCAGCGTTGAGGCAGGGTCCGGGGAGCTGTTTTTT,-,-,TRBJ2-2,TRBV29-1
CASSGSVVGELFF,TGTGCCAGTTCGGGTAGCGTCGTCGGGGAGCTGTTTTTT,-,-,TRBJ2-2,TRBV9
CASSSTLGLSYEQYF,TGTGCCAGCAGCTCGACCCTAGGACTCTCCTACGAGCAGTACTTC,-,-,TRBJ2-7,TRBV11-2
CASRSRATTDEQYF,TGTGCCAGCAGGTCTCGGGCCACTACCGACGAGCAGTACTTC,-,-,TRBJ2-7,TRBV2
CASSLLGFTDTQYF,TGTGCCAGCAGCTTATTGGGTTTCACAGATACGCAGTATTTT,-,-,TRBJ2-3,TRBV7-8
CASSPMGGGGWSFF,TGTGCCAGCAGCCCTATGGGCGGGGGGGGCTGGTCTTTCTTT,few,-,TRBJ1-1,TRBV14
CASSPFAGVNEQYF,TGTGCCAGCAGCCCCTTCGCGGGAGTAAACGAGCAGTACTTC,-,TRBD2,TRBJ2-7,TRBV7-9
CASTTFGNYGYTF,TGTGCCAGCACAACCTTCGGAAACTATGGCTACACCTTC,-,-,TRBJ1-2,TRBV19
CSVGGVTGELFF,TGCAGCGTGGGGGGGGTCACCGGGGAGCTGTTTTTT,once,TRBD2,TRBJ2-2,TRBV29-1
CASSSDRGPNEQYF,TGTGCCAGCTCATCGGACAGGGGGCCCAACGAGCAGTACTTC,-,TRBD1,TRBJ2-7,TRBV18
CAWSVAVYGYTF,TGTGCCTGGAGTGTCGCCGTCTATGGCTACACCTTC,-,-,TRBJ1-2,TRBV30
CASSDGGLGYTF,TGTGCCAGCAGTGATGGGGGACTCGGCTACACCTTC,-,-,TRBJ1-2,TRBV6-4
CAISGLAGVGTDTQYF,TGTGCCATCAGTGGACTAGCGGGAGTCGGCACAGATACGCAGTATTTT,-,TRBD2,TRBJ2-3,TRBV10-3
CASSPRVRDQPQHF,TGTGCCAGTAGTCCCCGGGTTCGGGATCAGCCCCAGCATTTT,-,-,TRBJ1-5,TRBV19
CASGLDRLAEQFF,TGTGCTAGTGGTTTGGACCGACTAGCCGAGCAGTTCTTC,-,TRBD2,TRBJ2-1,TRBV12-5
CASSDPGDSSNYGYTF,TGTGCCAGCAGTGACCCCGGGGACAGCTCTAACTATGGCTACACCTTC,-,TRBD1,TRBJ1-2,TRBV2
CASSPRGHTEAFF,TGTGCCAGCAGCCCCCGTGGGCACACTGAAGCTTTCTTT,-,-,TRBJ1-1,TRBV28
CATSGQDRPKDEQFF,TGTGCCACCAGCGGGCAGGACAGACCTAAGGATGAGCAGTTCTTC,once,-,TRBJ2-1,TRBV15
CASSFGGRSVEQFF,TGTGCCAGCAGCTTCGGTGGGAGATCGGTTGAGCAGTTCTTC,-,-,TRBJ2-1,TRBV7-9
CASSMDRQGAIGNTEAFF,TGTGCCAGTAGTATGGATAGACAGGGGGCGATTGGGAACACTGAAGCTTTCTTT,-,TRBD1,TRBJ1-1,TRBV19
CASSLSLTGETQYF,TGTGCCAGCAGCTTATCCTTAACCGGGGAGACCCAGTACTTC,once,-,TRBJ2-5,TRBV11-2
CASSPRLAGGWEQFF,TGTGCCAGCAGTCCCAGACTAGCGGGAGGATGGGAGCAGTTCTTC,-,TRBD2,TRBJ2-1,TRBV27
CASSLTEGRVWEKLFF,TGCGCCAGCAGCCTTACCGAGGGGAGGGTGTGGGAAAAACTGTTTTTT,-,-,TRBJ1-4,TRBV4-1
CASAATERGQPQHF,TGTGCCAGTGCCGCGACAGAGCGGGGTCAGCCCCAGCATTTT,-,-,TRBJ1-5,TRBV19
CASSPEGTGVNEQYF,TGTGCCAGCAGCCCGGAAGGGACAGGGGTTAACGAGCAGTACTTC,-,TRBD1,TRBJ2-7,TRBV5-6
CASSLRRLEAFF,TGTGCCAGCAGTTTAAGGCGACTTGAAGCTTTCTTT,few,-,TRBJ1-1,TRBV28
CASSVMDYPTGELFF,TGTGCCAGCAGCGTAATGGACTATCCCACCGGGGAGCTGTTTTTT,-,-,TRBJ2-2,TRBV9
CATEDRTNTEAFF,TGCGCCACCGAGGACAGAACGAACACTGAAGCTTTCTTT,-,-,TRBJ1-1,TRBV10-2
CASSSGTLGYEQYF,TGTGCCAGCAGTTCAGGGACGTTGGGCTACGAGCAGTACTTC,-,-,TRBJ2-7,TRBV27
CASSSRLAGRYEQYF,TGTGCCAGTAGTTCGCGACTAGCGGGAAGGTACGAGCAGTACTTC,-,TRBD2,TRBJ2-7,TRBV19
CASSLSGPYEQYF,TGTGCCAGCAGTTTATCGGGGCCTTACGAGCAGTACTTC,once,-,TRBJ2-7,TRBV27
CASSLVESNYGYTF,TGTGCCAGCAGCTTAGTGGAGAGTAACTATGGCTACACCTTC,-,-,TRBJ1-2,TRBV7-9
CASSRGRDTEAFF,TGTGCCAGTAGTAGAGGGCGGGATACTGAAGCTTTCTTT,once,-,TRBJ1-1,TRBV19
CASRGRALYEQYF,TGTGCCAGCCGGGGGAGGGCCCTCTACGAGCAGTACTTC,-,TRBD2,TRBJ2-7,TRBV6-5
CASRIGGNINQPQHF,TGTGCCAGCAGAATTGGGGGCAATATCAATCAGCCCCAGCATTTT,-,-,TRBJ1-5,TRBV6-1
CASSLGGANVLTF,TGTGCCAGCAGCTTGGGTGGGGCCAACGTCCTGACTTTC,-,-,TRBJ2-6,TRBV7-3
CASSLVAGNTEAFF,TGTGCCAGCAGCTTAGTGGCGGGTAATACTGAAGCTTTCTTT,-,-,TRBJ1-1,TRBV11-2
CASSVGGISNEQFF,TGTGCCAGCAGCGTAGGTGGGATTAGTAATGAGCAGTTCTTC,-,-,TRBJ2-1,TRBV27
CASSHAASNTGELFF,TGTGCCAGCAGCCACGCCGCGTCGAACACCGGGGAGCTGTTTTTT,few,-,TRBJ2-2,TRBV9
CASSLPKTSGRLDTQYF,TGTGCCAGCAGTTTACCCAAGACTAGCGGGAGGTTGGATACGCAGTATTTT,-,TRBD2,TRBJ2-3,TRBV28
CASSQAGLAGRKPPDTGELFF,TGTGCCAGCAGCCAAGCGGGGCTAGCGGGACGGAAGCCTCCGGACACCGGGGAGCTGTTTTTT,-,TRBD2,TRBJ2-2,TRBV4-2
CASSPRRANLNEQFF,TGCGCCAGCAGCCCCCGGAGGGCCAATCTCAATGAGCAGTTCTTC,-,-,TRBJ2-1,TRBV4-1